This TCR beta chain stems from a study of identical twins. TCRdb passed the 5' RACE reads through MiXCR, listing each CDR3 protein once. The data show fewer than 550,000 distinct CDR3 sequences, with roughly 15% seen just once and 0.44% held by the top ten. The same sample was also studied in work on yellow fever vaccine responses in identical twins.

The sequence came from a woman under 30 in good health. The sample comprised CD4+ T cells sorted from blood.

The CDR3 DNA reads as TGTGCCAGCAGTTTCAGGGTATCTTCCGAGCAGTACTTC. It is translated as CASSFRVSSEQYF. The chain recombines TRBV28 with TRBJ2-7, with D possibly being TRBD1 (5 bases). Germline CDR1 is MDHEN and CDR2 is SYDVKM. This CDR3 is built from 13 residues. Trimming took off 3 bases at V and 6 bases at J, with 12 bases between the two ends. Supplemented by reference TRBV28 and TRBJ2-7, the full variable domain reads DVKVTQSSRYLVKRTGEKVFLECVQDMDHENMFWYRQDPGLGLRLIYFSYDVKMKEKGDIPEGYSVSREKKERFSLILESASTNQTSMYLCASSFRVSSEQYFGPGTRLTVT.